This record covers a single T cell receptor (beta chain). The data were obtained in a study of control samples from healthy donors and cancer patients. The table came from immunoSEQ multiplex PCR; TCRdb's copy has only in-frame clones and leaves some out. Of around 130,000 clones in the sample, under 90% were seen once. Trimming stripped 0 bases from V and 1 base from J, with 7 bases between. Germline lookup yields CDR1 MNHEY and CDR2 SMNVEV (reference sequence). The CDR3 length is 14 residues. The V call is TRBV27, the J call TRBJ2-7; no clear D. The specimen was PBMCs. The TCR was taken from a man aged 45 to 65 with head and neck cancer. The CDR3 coding sequence is TGTGCCAGCAGTTTATCTATCAGGTCCTACGAGCAGTACTTC. As protein: CASSLSIRSYEQYF.